A selection of T cell receptor beta chains follows, all from one sample in a study of T cell responses to AZD1222 COVID-19 vaccine. Sequenced by immunoSEQ multiplex PCR; TCRdb stores in-frame clones only, minus some. The repertoire holds some 150,000 clones, 80% to 90% seen once, with around 8% in the top ten. The starting material was peripheral blood, obtained on day 0 of AZD1222 vaccination. These receptors were collected from an adult in good health. Both conserved end residues are part of each CDR3. The D gene is left open where the match is weak. Part of the rows lack a size; the others show once, few, many or a class for expanded clones.

j_gene	abundance	d_gene	v_gene	CDR3nt	CDR3aa
TRBJ2-7	.	.	TRBV7-6	TGTGCCAGCAGCTTAGTTCTCGGCGGGAACGCCTACGAGCAGTACTTC	CASSLVLGGNAYEQYF
TRBJ2-3	.	.	TRBV4-2	TGTGCCAGCAGCCAGGAGACAGGGGGCGCGGGGGGGCACACAGATACGCAGTATTTT	CASSQETGGAGGHTDTQYF
TRBJ1-2	.	.	TRBV27	TGTGCCAGCTATGGTAACTATGGCTACACCTTC	CASYGNYGYTF
TRBJ2-7	.	TRBD2	TRBV5-1	TGCGCCAGCAGCACAGGGCTAGCGGGAAGCGAGCAGTACTTC	CASSTGLAGSEQYF
TRBJ1-2	.	.	TRBV4-1	TGCGCCAGCAGCCTCGACCTGCAGGTCAACTATGGCTACACCTTC	CASSLDLQVNYGYTF
TRBJ2-3	.	.	TRBV23-1	TGCGCCATGTCAGGAGGGACAATTAAAGCAGATACGCAGTATTTT	CAMSGGTIKADTQYF
TRBJ1-6	.	.	TRBV9	TGTGCCAGCAGCGTCACTTATAATTCACCCCTCCACTTT	CASSVTYNSPLHF
TRBJ2-3	.	.	TRBV21-1	TGTGCCAGCAGGGGGCCTGGGGTAGCGGGAGGGGATACGCAGTATTTT	CASRGPGVAGGDTQYF
TRBJ1-2	.	.	TRBV10-3	TGTGCCATCAGTGAGCTTAGTAGCTACACCTTC	CAISELSSYTF
TRBJ2-1	.	TRBD2	TRBV30	TGTGCCTGGAGCTTGACTAGCGGGGGGGTAAAGGATGAGCAGTTCTTC	CAWSLTSGGVKDEQFF
TRBJ1-5	.	TRBD1	TRBV30	TGTGCCTGGAGTGTAACAGGGGTCAATCAGCCCCAGCATTTT	CAWSVTGVNQPQHF
TRBJ1-3	.	.	TRBV11-2	TGTGCCAGCAGCTCATCGGGTGGAAACACCATATATTTT	CASSSSGGNTIYF
TRBJ2-7	once	.	TRBV12-3/TRBV12-4	TGTGCCAGCAGTTTCTCGTACGAGCAGTACTTC	CASSFSYEQYF
TRBJ2-6	.	.	TRBV19	TGTGCCAGTAGTTTGGACGGGGGAGCTCTCTCTGGGGCCAACGTCCTGACTTTC	CASSLDGGALSGANVLTF
TRBJ2-1	.	.	TRBV27	TGTGCCAGCAGCCTAATGTCGGCGGCCTACAATGAGCAGTTCTTC	CASSLMSAAYNEQFF
TRBJ2-5	few	TRBD1	TRBV5-4	TGTGCCAGCAGACCAGGACAGGGGGGAGAAGAGACCCAGTACTTC	CASRPGQGGEETQYF
TRBJ1-2	.	TRBD1	TRBV19	TGTGCCAGTACCGTATTCCCTTCGGGGGGACAGTCTAACTATGGCTACACCTTC	CASTVFPSGGQSNYGYTF
TRBJ1-2	.	.	TRBV28	TGTGCCAGCAGTCTACAGGGTACCTATGGCTACACCTTC	CASSLQGTYGYTF
TRBJ1-5	.	.	TRBV5-7	TGTGCCAGCAGCTTGGTGCAGGGAAGGGACAATCAGCCCCAGCATTTT	CASSLVQGRDNQPQHF
TRBJ2-1	.	.	TRBV4-1	TGCGCCAGCAGCGCCCGGGACGCTACCGGTGAGCAGTTCTTC	CASSARDATGEQFF
TRBJ1-4	.	TRBD1	TRBV28	TGTGCCAGCAGTTTATGGGACAGGCGGGACGAAAAACTGTTTTTT	CASSLWDRRDEKLFF
TRBJ2-1	few	TRBD2	TRBV6-4	TGTGCCAGCAGTTTCTTAGCGGGGACCTCCCTCGATGAGCAGTTCTTC	CASSFLAGTSLDEQFF
TRBJ1-5	once	.	TRBV19	TGTGCCAGTAGTTACCAGAGCAATCAGCCCCAGCATTTT	CASSYQSNQPQHF
TRBJ2-5	once	.	TRBV19	TGTGCCAGTAGTACCAGACGGCAAGAGACCCAGTACTTC	CASSTRRQETQYF
TRBJ2-1	.	TRBD2	TRBV2	TGTGCCAGCAGTGTAAGCGGGGGGGCTGCGGATGAGCAGTTCTTC	CASSVSGGAADEQFF
TRBJ2-2	.	.	TRBV11-2	TGTGCCAGCAGCTTGACCTCCGGGGCCGGGGAGCTGTTTTTT	CASSLTSGAGELFF
TRBJ1-2	.	.	TRBV5-1	TGCGCCAGCAGCTTGGATTCGGGTTATGGCTACACCTTC	CASSLDSGYGYTF
TRBJ2-1	.	.	TRBV6-5	TGTGCCAGCAGTTACGGGAGGGGGAGGGGGAATGAGCAGTTCTTC	CASSYGRGRGNEQFF
TRBJ1-4	.	.	TRBV5-6	TGTGCCAGCATCATCCCTCAGGGATCTAATGAAAAACTGTTTTTT	CASIIPQGSNEKLFF
TRBJ2-7	.	.	TRBV11-2	TGTGCCAGCAGCGGCCGCAGGGCCTCCTACGAGCAGTACTTC	CASSGRRASYEQYF
TRBJ1-5	once	.	TRBV30	TGTGCCTGGAGCAGGGCCCCCAGGCAGCCCCAGCATTTT	CAWSRAPRQPQHF
TRBJ1-2	.	.	TRBV9	TGTGCCAGCAGCCTAAGTTATTATGGCTACACCTTC	CASSLSYYGYTF
TRBJ2-1	once	.	TRBV14	TGTGCCAGCAGCCAAGGGAGGGGAGGACGGGCCTACAATGAGCAGTTCTTC	CASSQGRGGRAYNEQFF
TRBJ2-7	once	TRBD2	TRBV25-1	TGTGCCAGCAGTGAATGGACTCGCGGGAGGGGGGGCTCCTACGAGCAGTACTTC	CASSEWTRGRGGSYEQYF
TRBJ1-2	.	.	TRBV18	TGTGCCAGCTCACCAGGGTCCCTAGGGTATGGCTACACCTTC	CASSPGSLGYGYTF
TRBJ1-6	.	.	TRBV30	TGTGCCTGGAGTGTACAGGCGCCCCGTCTCCACTTT	CAWSVQAPRLHF
TRBJ1-2	once	.	TRBV11-2	TGTGCCAGCAGCCCAAATACAGGGCTGCCTAACTATGGCTACACCTTC	CASSPNTGLPNYGYTF
TRBJ1-2	.	.	TRBV5-4	TGTGCCAGCACCCAAAACCGGGACAAACAGTCGGACACCTTC	CASTQNRDKQSDTF
TRBJ2-3	once	TRBD2	TRBV3-1/TRBV3-2	TGTGCCAGCAGCCAAGATCTCGCGGGGGTCACAGATACGCAGTATTTT	CASSQDLAGVTDTQYF
TRBJ1-1	.	.	TRBV15	TGTGCCACCAGCAGAGACCTAATGAGAGCTTTCTTT	CATSRDLMRAFF
TRBJ2-4	.	.	TRBV19	TGTGCCAGTAGTAATCCAGGGACTTCTGAGGGGCACAAAAACATTCAGTACTTC	CASSNPGTSEGHKNIQYF
TRBJ2-5	.	.	TRBV19	TGTGCCAGTAGGCTAACGTCCCTAGCAATTACCACCCAGTACTTC	CASRLTSLAITTQYF
TRBJ2-3	once	.	TRBV21-1	TGTGCCAGCAGCAAAGCTCATCGGCGGGGTGCCCGGCGTGATACGCAGTATTTT	CASSKAHRRGARRDTQYF
TRBJ1-6	.	TRBD1	TRBV19	TGTGCCAGTAGTACCCACTCGACAGGGGTTAATTCACCCCTCCACTTT	CASSTHSTGVNSPLHF
TRBJ2-5	.	TRBD1	TRBV7-8	TGTGCCAGCAGCTTAGAGGCGGGACAGGCGGGGCTTGAGACCCAGTACTTC	CASSLEAGQAGLETQYF
TRBJ1-2	.	.	TRBV29-1	TGCAGCGGCGGGGGTCAATTGGATGGCTACACCTTC	CSGGGQLDGYTF
TRBJ1-5	.	.	TRBV3-1/TRBV3-2	TGTGCCAGCAGCCAAGATCTCTGGACTAGCAATCAGCCCCAGCATTTT	CASSQDLWTSNQPQHF
TRBJ2-7	.	TRBD2	TRBV29-1	TGCAGCGCCCGCTCTAGCGGGTCAACCTACGAGCAGTACTTC	CSARSSGSTYEQYF
TRBJ2-2	.	TRBD2	TRBV4-2	TGTGCCAGCAGCCAACCGGGACTAGCGGCGAACACCGGGGAGCTGTTTTTT	CASSQPGLAANTGELFF
TRBJ1-1	.	.	TRBV7-6	TGTGCCAGCAGCCCGGTGGGGGGGAACTCTGAAGCTTTCTTT	CASSPVGGNSEAFF
TRBJ2-1	.	.	TRBV30	TGTGCCTGGAATAGGGGGAATGAGCAGTTCTTC	CAWNRGNEQFF
TRBJ2-1	once	.	TRBV18	TGTGCCAGCTCACCTCAAATTGGCCCATACAATGAGCAGTTCTTC	CASSPQIGPYNEQFF
TRBJ2-2	once	.	TRBV11-3	TGTGCCAGCAGCTTGCGGGGAAGGGAGCTGTTTTTT	CASSLRGRELFF
TRBJ1-3	.	.	TRBV7-9	TGTGCCAGCAGCTCCCCTGGGGAGCTCTCTGGAAACACCATATATTTT	CASSSPGELSGNTIYF